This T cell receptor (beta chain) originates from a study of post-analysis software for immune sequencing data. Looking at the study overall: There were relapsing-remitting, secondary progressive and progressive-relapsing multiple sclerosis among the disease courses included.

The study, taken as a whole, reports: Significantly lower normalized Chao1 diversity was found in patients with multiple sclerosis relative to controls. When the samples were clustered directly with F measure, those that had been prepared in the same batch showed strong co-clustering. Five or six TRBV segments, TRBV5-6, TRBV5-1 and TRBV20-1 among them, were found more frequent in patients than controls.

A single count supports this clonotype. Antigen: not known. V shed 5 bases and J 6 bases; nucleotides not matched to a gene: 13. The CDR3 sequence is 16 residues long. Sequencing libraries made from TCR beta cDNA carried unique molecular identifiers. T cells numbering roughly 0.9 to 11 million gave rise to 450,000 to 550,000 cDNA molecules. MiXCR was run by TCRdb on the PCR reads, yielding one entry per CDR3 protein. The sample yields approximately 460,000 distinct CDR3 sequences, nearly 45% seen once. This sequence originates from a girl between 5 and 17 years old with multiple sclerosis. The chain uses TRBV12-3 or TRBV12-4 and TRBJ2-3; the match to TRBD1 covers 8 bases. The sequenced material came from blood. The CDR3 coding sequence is TGTGCCAGCAGTCTTACCGGGACAGGCCTATGGGATACGCAGTATTTT. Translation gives CASSLTGTGLWDTQYF.